Listed below are T cell receptor beta chains from one sample, sequenced in a study of identical twins. From the 5' RACE reads, TCRdb called clonotypes with MiXCR, one entry per CDR3 protein. The sample gives fewer than 550,000 distinct CDR3 sequences, approximately 14% of which show up once; 0.95% to 1% is in the top ten. This sample was shared with a second study, whose subject was yellow fever vaccine responses in identical twins.

The specimen sequenced was CD4+ T cells sorted from blood. Receptors originate from a woman aged 18 to 35 in good health. The CDR3 runs from the conserved cysteine through the conserved F or W. The D gene is left open where the match is weak. For some rows the clone size is stated as once, few or many, or as a class when expanded; others skip it.

TRBV4-2	TRBJ2-5	TRBD2	NA	TGTGCCAGCGGACTAGCGGGGGGAGAGACCCAGTACTTC	CASGLAGGETQYF
TRBV20-1	TRBJ1-6	NA	NA	TGCAGTGCTAGAGAGTACCCGAGCTCCTATAATTCACCCCTCCACTTT	CSAREYPSSYNSPLHF
TRBV12-3/TRBV12-4	TRBJ2-1	NA	NA	TGTGCCAGCAGAAAGACCCACTCCGGCAATGAGCAGTTCTTC	CASRKTHSGNEQFF
TRBV18	TRBJ2-7	NA	few	TGTGCCAGCTCACCGCCAGGGACTTCCGAGCAGTACTTC	CASSPPGTSEQYF
TRBV5-1	TRBJ2-2	TRBD2	NA	TGCGCCAGCAGCTTGAGGCGGGAGCCCGGGGAGCTGTTTTTT	CASSLRREPGELFF
TRBV18	TRBJ2-2	NA	NA	TGTGCCAGCTCACCACTCGGGGGGCGTGACACCGGGGAGCTGTTTTTT	CASSPLGGRDTGELFF
TRBV7-6	TRBJ2-1	NA	many	TGTGCCAGCAGCTCCAGCGGGTCGGGGAGCTCCTACAATGAGCAGTTCTTC	CASSSSGSGSSYNEQFF
TRBV7-2	TRBJ1-2	NA	few	TGTGCCAGCAGCTTAATGCCATATGGGGATGGCTACACCTTC	CASSLMPYGDGYTF
TRBV6-1	TRBJ1-1	TRBD1	few	TGTGCCAGCACCCTACGACAGGGTTCCTCCTACACTGAAGCTTTCTTT	CASTLRQGSSYTEAFF
TRBV12-3/TRBV12-4	TRBJ2-2	NA	NA	TGTGCCAGCAGTTTATCTATCGGTGGAAGGGACACCGGGGAGCTGTTTTTT	CASSLSIGGRDTGELFF
TRBV5-6	TRBJ2-3	NA	NA	TGTGCCAGCAGCCGTGGACACACTAGCACAGATACGCAGTATTTT	CASSRGHTSTDTQYF
TRBV5-1	TRBJ2-3	TRBD1	few	TGCGCCAGCACCCAATCTGACAGGGTTCTCGGGGATACGCAGTATTTT	CASTQSDRVLGDTQYF
TRBV7-9	TRBJ2-3	TRBD1	few	TGTGCCAGCAGCCCTAACCACAGGGGGCAAGGCACAGATACGCAGTATTTT	CASSPNHRGQGTDTQYF
TRBV12-3/TRBV12-4	TRBJ2-2	TRBD1	many	TGTGCCAGCAGTCCCCACGGACAGGGCAACACCGGGGAGCTGTTTTTT	CASSPHGQGNTGELFF
TRBV5-6	TRBJ2-6	NA	NA	TGTGCCAGCAGCTTGGTCAGGGAATTATCTGGGGCCAACGTCCTGACTTTC	CASSLVRELSGANVLTF
TRBV28	TRBJ2-1	NA	few	TGTGCCAGCAGTCCCCACCGGGGTACAGGGTACAATGAGCAGTTCTTC	CASSPHRGTGYNEQFF
TRBV19	TRBJ2-7	NA	few	TGTGCCAGTACCTCTCAGTACTACGAGCAGTACTTC	CASTSQYYEQYF
TRBV11-1	TRBJ2-6	NA	NA	TGTGCCAGCAGCTTATTGGGGGGGACAGGATTCTCTGGGGCCAACGTCCTGACTTTC	CASSLLGGTGFSGANVLTF
TRBV7-8	TRBJ1-1	NA	once	TGTGCCAGCAGCGCGTCATGGGGGGGGCGGGTGGCTTTCTTT	CASSASWGGRVAFF
TRBV20-1	TRBJ2-3	NA	few	TGCAGTGCTAGGGGAGCGGAGGGGAGCACAGATACGCAGTATTTT	CSARGAEGSTDTQYF
TRBV4-3	TRBJ1-6	NA	few	TGCGCCAGCAGCCCATATACAGGTGGGGGGCTGAATTCACCCCTCCACTTT	CASSPYTGGGLNSPLHF
TRBV12-3/TRBV12-4	TRBJ1-4	TRBD1	few	TGTGCCAGCAGCCGACAGACAGGGAGGGCTGAAAAACTGTTTTTT	CASSRQTGRAEKLFF
TRBV27	TRBJ2-2	TRBD2	few	TGTGCCAGCAGTTTAAGCCGGGGGGGCACGGGGGAGCTGTTTTTT	CASSLSRGGTGELFF
TRBV29-1	TRBJ2-1	TRBD2	many	TGCAGCGTTGAGGAAATAGCGGGAGGGCGGAATGAGCAGTTCTTC	CSVEEIAGGRNEQFF
TRBV7-2	TRBJ2-3	NA	few	TGTGCCAGCAGATTAGTAGAAATCCGCACAGATACGCAGTATTTT	CASRLVEIRTDTQYF
TRBV5-5	TRBJ1-3	NA	NA	TGTGCCAGCAGCTTCCTAACAGATAACTCTGGAAACACCATATATTTT	CASSFLTDNSGNTIYF
TRBV9	TRBJ2-2	NA	NA	TGTGCCAGCAGCGTACGGCATTCGAACACCGGGGAGCTGTTTTTT	CASSVRHSNTGELFF
TRBV9	TRBJ1-1	NA	few	TGTGCCAGCAGCGTAGGCACCGATAAGCTGGCTTTCTTT	CASSVGTDKLAFF
TRBV20-1	TRBJ2-1	NA	few	TGCAGTGCTAGAGATAGCCCGAACCGAAACAATGAGCAGTTCTTC	CSARDSPNRNNEQFF
TRBV12-3/TRBV12-4	TRBJ1-3	TRBD1	NA	TGTGCCAGCAGTTCTACAGGGGGCTCTGGAAACACCATATATTTT	CASSSTGGSGNTIYF
TRBV7-2	TRBJ2-3	NA	few	TGTGCCCGCCAAGAGTTGGGCACAGATACGCAGTATTTT	CARQELGTDTQYF
TRBV6-1	TRBJ2-3	NA	NA	TGTGCCAGCAGCCTCCCGGGCAGCTCAGATACGCAGTATTTT	CASSLPGSSDTQYF
TRBV20-1	TRBJ2-2	TRBD1	NA	TGCAGTGCTAGAAGGGGGACAGGGAACACCGGGGAGCTGTTTTTT	CSARRGTGNTGELFF
TRBV5-1	TRBJ2-2	NA	NA	TGCGCCAGCAGCTCGACACGGAACACCGGGGAGCTGTTTTTT	CASSSTRNTGELFF
TRBV4-2	TRBJ2-2	NA	many	TGTGCCAGCAGCCAAGATCAGAGGAGACCCGGGGAGCTGTTTTTT	CASSQDQRRPGELFF
TRBV7-8	TRBJ2-4	NA	many	TGTGCCAGCAGCTTAGCGCAGGGTCCAGTAGCCAAAAACATTCAGTACTTC	CASSLAQGPVAKNIQYF
TRBV7-2	TRBJ2-7	NA	few	TGTGCCAGCAGCTTAGCAGTGGACTACGAGCAGTACTTC	CASSLAVDYEQYF
TRBV11-2	TRBJ2-3	TRBD1	NA	TGTGCCAGCAGCCTAGGGGGGCAGGGGGCGGAAGATACGCAGTATTTT	CASSLGGQGAEDTQYF
TRBV6-5	TRBJ2-2	TRBD2	NA	TGTGCCAGCAGTTGGGCGGGGGGGCTGCACGGGGAGCTGTTTTTT	CASSWAGGLHGELFF
TRBV6-5	TRBJ1-6	NA	few	TGTGCCAGCAGTTCCCAGGGGAATCGGAATTCACCCCTCCACTTT	CASSSQGNRNSPLHF
TRBV5-1	TRBJ2-7	NA	few	TGCGCCAGCTTAGCTCAAGCAGGCGCCCCTGGCGAGCAGTACTTC	CASLAQAGAPGEQYF
TRBV6-1	TRBJ2-5	NA	NA	TGTGCCAGCAGACGAGGAGGTTACCAAGAGACCCAGTACTTC	CASRRGGYQETQYF
TRBV7-8	TRBJ2-2	TRBD1	NA	TGTGCCAGCAGCGCCAAGACAGGGAAGGGGCACGCCGGGGAGCTGTTTTTT	CASSAKTGKGHAGELFF
TRBV12-3/TRBV12-4	TRBJ1-2	NA	many	TGTGCCAGCACCCTGATGGGGCAGGCTGGCTACACCTTC	CASTLMGQAGYTF
TRBV29-1	TRBJ2-5	NA	many	TGCAGCGTTGACGGGGTAGGGGAGACCCAGTACTTC	CSVDGVGETQYF
TRBV6-2/TRBV6-3	TRBJ2-1	NA	NA	TGTGCCAGCAGTTACTCCAAGACCAGCTCCTACAATGAGCAGTTCTTC	CASSYSKTSSYNEQFF
TRBV20-1	TRBJ2-4	NA	NA	TGCAGTGCCTTCCGGGCCTCATGGGCCAAAAACATTCAGTACTTC	CSAFRASWAKNIQYF
TRBV29-1	TRBJ2-7	TRBD1	NA	TGCAGCGTTGGTCTCCCGGGCAGGGGGAGAGACGAGCAGTACTTC	CSVGLPGRGRDEQYF
TRBV11-2	TRBJ2-5	NA	NA	TGTGCCAGCAGAATAGGGGGACAAACCTCGCGGGAGACCCAGTACTTC	CASRIGGQTSRETQYF
TRBV29-1	TRBJ2-5	NA	many	TGCAGCGTTTGGGTGACCCAGTACTTC	CSVWVTQYF
TRBV3-1	TRBJ2-7	NA	few	TGTGCCAGCAGCTCCTCTCGGACCCCTTCCTACGAGCAGTACTTC	CASSSSRTPSYEQYF
TRBV20-1	TRBJ1-5	NA	NA	TGCAGTGCTAGATATCAGCCCCAGCATTTT	CSARYQPQHF
TRBV4-2	TRBJ2-5	NA	few	TGTGCCAGCAGCCAAGATCCGGGCCAAGAGACCCAGTACTTC	CASSQDPGQETQYF
TRBV6-4	TRBJ2-3	NA	NA	TGTGCCAGCAGTGCACAGCTAACAGATACGCAGTATTTT	CASSAQLTDTQYF
TRBV5-1	TRBJ2-1	TRBD1	NA	TGCGCCAGCAGCTCCCGGTCGGGGCAGGGGGCTTTCTACAATGAGCAGTTCTTC	CASSSRSGQGAFYNEQFF
TRBV2	TRBJ2-7	NA	few	TGTGCCAGCGCCTTCCTGACAGTTCCCTACGAGCAGTACTTC	CASAFLTVPYEQYF
TRBV20-1	TRBJ2-1	TRBD2	few	TGCAGTGCTAGAGACCAACTCCGGACTAGTAGTTACAATGAGCAGTTCTTC	CSARDQLRTSSYNEQFF
TRBV20-1	TRBJ2-7	NA	few	TGCAGTGCTAGAGATCGAGGGCAATACTACGAGCAGTACTTC	CSARDRGQYYEQYF